This T cell receptor (beta chain) was recovered during a study of CD8 T cells in Susac syndrome. Germline values: CDR1 GTSNPN, CDR2 SVGIG (reference sequence). The CDR3 length is 14 residues. Trimming removed 3 bases from V and 7 bases from J, with 13 bases in between. A quantity of about 0.5 to 1 ug RNA underwent reverse transcription using random hexamers. Amplification of TCR beta CDR3 was carried out by immunoSEQ multiplex PCR, which covered 54 Vbeta and 13 Jbeta segments. MiXCR, applied by TCRdb to the immunoSEQ multiplex PCR reads, yields one record per CDR3 protein. Found here are 180,000 or so distinct CDR3 sequences, around 95% of them singletons; the top ten hold more than 0.12%. CD8+ and CD4+ T cells from blood underwent TCR beta sequencing, which was carried out in a high-throughput format.

This sequence was found in a human donor in good health. What was sequenced was CD4+ T cells from PBMCs. The chain uses TRBV30 and TRBJ1-6; no firm D call. Here the CDR3 reads CAWSHSGSNSPLHF. DNA of the CDR3: TGTGCCTGGAGCCACTCCGGAAGCAATTCACCCCTCCACTTT.